The TCR beta chain under discussion was sequenced for a study of shared T cell receptors in the human thymus. The CDR3 is made up of 11 amino acids. Germline V gives CDR1 DFQATT, CDR2 SNEGSKA (reference sequence). TCRdb's copy holds only in-frame clones and misses some; the assay was immunoSEQ multiplex PCR. The sample yields about 500,000 clones, approximately 80% seen once. The sample also formed part of further work on human thymus T cells.

The chain recombines TRBV20-1 with TRBJ2-5; 10 nucleotides agree with TRBD2. This sequence was found in a boy under two years old with a congenital heart defect. Sequenced: thymocytes. The CDR3 sequence: CSPLAGETQYF. The CDR3, as DNA: TGCAGCCCACTAGCGGGGGAGACCCAGTACTTC.